Included here is one T cell receptor (beta chain) sequence, with context. Assay: immunoSEQ multiplex PCR; the TCRdb copy retains only in-frame clones and omits some. The sample consists of hundreds of thousands of clones, around 87% of them appearing once. The CDR3 contains 15 residues. The ends lost 6 bases at V and 0 bases at J; junction bases unmatched: 5. The germline V gene has CDR1 SEHNR and CDR2 FQNEAQ (reference sequence). This entry comes from a study of blood T cell repertoires in COVID-19. The sequenced material came from PBMCs or T cells enriched from blood (not recorded which). This TCR was recovered from a man aged 18 to 29 who had recovered from COVID-19. The chain is built from TRBV7-9 and TRBJ1-3, with 7 bases aligning to TRBD1. CDR3 residues: CASRLQGHSGNTIYF. The CDR3 region has the DNA TGTGCCAGCAGGCTACAGGGGCACTCTGGAAACACCATATATTTT.